These T cell receptor beta chains were read from a single sample in a study of T cell responses to AZD1222 COVID-19 vaccine. Produced via immunoSEQ multiplex PCR; TCRdb's table is partial and in-frame only. The sample consists of over 130,000 clones, 90% of them appearing once. Sequencing was performed on peripheral blood, taken 28 days after the second AZD1222 dose. Every receptor here comes from an adult who received the AZD1222 COVID-19 vaccine. The CDR3 runs from the conserved cysteine through the conserved F or W.

CDR3 length,J gene,V gene,CDR3 protein
15,TRBJ2-5,TRBV5-4,CASSLDLKGQETQYF
15,TRBJ1-2,TRBV3-1/TRBV3-2,CASSQDRLQLEGYTF
15,TRBJ2-7,TRBV7-6,CASSPGPGGIDEQYF
17,TRBJ2-7,TRBV6-1,CASSEALTSGPSYEQYF
15,TRBJ1-1,TRBV19,CASSPGLGRYTEAFF
14,TRBJ1-1,TRBV6-5,CASKDRLGDTEAFF
15,TRBJ1-3,TRBV5-1,CASSPTGGSGNTIYF
15,TRBJ1-6,TRBV27,CASTSPGQDNSPLHF
15,TRBJ1-6,TRBV7-9,CASSFAGEGNSPLHF
14,TRBJ1-2,TRBV6-5,CASSRDVGGYGYTF
13,TRBJ1-1,TRBV19,CASSIQGGTEAFF
15,TRBJ2-5,TRBV27,CASSRLAGGQETQYF
14,TRBJ2-3,TRBV7-2,CASSLEFATDTQYF
15,TRBJ1-1,TRBV25-1,CASLPPGTGNTEAFF
13,TRBJ2-5,TRBV20-1,CSASSGSDETQYF
16,TRBJ1-3,TRBV3-1/TRBV3-2,CASSQEGGQGLNTIYF
16,TRBJ2-1,TRBV10-3,CAISPATSVSYNEQFF